One sample yielded the 15 T cell receptor beta chains listed below, sequenced in a study of T cell changes during pregnancy in multiple sclerosis. Sequenced by immunoSEQ multiplex PCR; TCRdb stores in-frame clones only, minus some. This table has about 69,000 clones, roughly 92% appearing once. The sequencing used peripheral blood, collected in the third trimester of pregnancy. These receptor sequences come from a female donor in good health, enrolled as a control in a pregnancy study.

This clone has a handful of counts. Germline is not matched at one junction end, which may reflect a read error. V is TRBV7-3 and J is TRBJ2-1; possibly TRBD1 for D (6 bases). Germline CDR1 and CDR2: SGHTA and FQGTGA. This CDR3 is built from 13 residues. The CDR3 nucleotides are TGTGCCAGCAGCGTAACAGGGAGTCGTGAGCAGTTCTTC. This translates into CASSVTGSREQFF.

The CDR3 reads CASSVTSTLAGEQYF. The CDR3 DNA is TGTGCCAGCAGCGTGACTAGCACGCTCGCCGGCGAGCAGTACTTC. The chain joins TRBV9 to TRBJ2-7; 7 nucleotides agree with TRBD2. The V segment lost 2 bases and the J segment 6 bases; nucleotides outside the gene matches: 11. Germline loops: CDR1 SGDLS, CDR2 YYNGEE. The CDR3 is 15 residues long.

For the CDR3, the DNA is TGTGCCAGCAGCTTAACACGGGAATATGGCTACACCTTC. Residues: CASSLTREYGYTF. The rearrangement joins TRBV7-8 to TRBJ1-2; D is unresolved. The CDR3 is made up of 13 amino acids. Germline CDR1 and CDR2: SGHVS and FQNEAQ. Trimming left V 2 bases short and J 5 bases short, with 9 bases between.

The chain carries TRBV4-2 and TRBJ2-6; perhaps TRBD1 as D (8 bases). Germline CDR1 reads LGHNA; CDR2 reads YNFKEQ. This CDR3 comprises 17 residues. Trimming stripped 4 bases from V and 0 bases from J, with 13 bases between. The CDR3 DNA reads as TGTGCCAGCAGCCTTACAGGGGGGGTCTCTGGGGCCAACGTCCTGACTTTC. Amino acids: CASSLTGGVSGANVLTF.

The rearrangement links TRBV13 to TRBJ1-2, with D unclear. V shed 5 bases and J shed 4 bases, with 17 bases lying between them. Germline V gene lookup returns CDR1 PRHDT and CDR2 FYEKMQ (reference sequence). This CDR3 has 15 amino acids. CDR3 nucleotides: TGTGCCAGCAGCCGCCGGATGCTACCGGGCTATGGCTACACCTTC. Translated: CASSRRMLPGYGYTF.

The genes are TRBV15 and TRBJ2-3, with D possibly matching TRBD2 (5 bases). The CDR3 sequence is 18 residues long. Trimming removed 5 bases from V and 2 bases from J, with 23 bases in between. From germline, CDR1 is LNHNV and CDR2 YYDKDF (reference sequence). CDR3: CATSGSRRADPYTDTQYF. CDR3 in DNA: TGTGCCACCAGCGGGTCCCGTCGAGCGGATCCTTACACAGATACGCAGTATTTT.

This sequence joins TRBV7-9 and TRBJ1-1; D not resolved. Germline CDR1 SEHNR, CDR2 FQNEAQ (reference sequence). The ends were cut back, 5 bases at V and 1 base at J, with 8 bases in the middle. The CDR3 sequence is 13 residues long. The CDR3 region has the DNA TGTGCCAGCAGCCTTACAGAGAACACTGAAGCTTTCTTT. Protein sequence: CASSLTENTEAFF.

This chain connects TRBV18 to TRBJ1-2, with 8 bases that match TRBD1. CDR1 is KGHSH and CDR2 is LQKENI in the germline V gene. Losses at the gene ends were 6 bases for V and 9 bases for J; bases not matched to a gene: 12. The CDR3 covers 14 residues. The DNA of the CDR3 is TGTGCCAGCTCCTACCCCGGACAGGGCGAGAGCTACACCTTC. Its translation is CASSYPGQGESYTF.

V usage is TRBV7-9 and J usage is TRBJ2-7, with 9 nucleotides matching TRBD1. CDR1 and CDR2 from the germline V gene are SEHNR and FQNEAQ (reference sequence). This CDR3 spans 14 amino acids. Trimming cost V 1 base and J 6 bases; bases outside gene matches: 4. The CDR3 region is CASSLGGQGSEQYF. CDR3 nucleotide sequence: TGTGCCAGCAGCTTAGGGGGACAGGGAAGCGAGCAGTACTTC. Together with reference TRBV7-9 and TRBJ2-7, the CDR3 gives the full variable domain: DTGVSQNPRHKITKRGQNVTFRCDPISEHNRLYWYRQTLGQGPEFLTYFQNEAQLEKSRLLSDRFSAERPKGSFSTLEIQRTEQGDSAMYLCASSLGGQGSEQYFGPGTRLTVT.

This chain links TRBV10-3 with TRBJ2-7, with 9 bases fitting TRBD1. Germline V gives CDR1 ENHRY, CDR2 SYGVKD. The CDR3 consists of 14 residues. The junction had 4 bases not matched to a gene; V was cut back by 4 bases and J by 3 bases. The CDR3 bases are TGTGCCATCAGTGGAGGGACAGGGCACTACGAGCAGTACTTC. This encodes CAISGGTGHYEQYF.

V and J are TRBV5-6 and TRBJ1-1; no firm D call. The V gene's germline CDR1 is SGHDT and CDR2 YYEEEE. The V end lost 4 bases, the J end lost 12 bases, and 13 bases lay between the germline ends. This CDR3 has 11 residues. The CDR3 loop is CASSDTGNPFF. The CDR3 bases are TGTGCCAGCAGCGACACTGGCAATCCTTTCTTT.

The chain has TRBV2 and TRBJ2-7, with 8 bases aligning to TRBD1. This CDR3 has 13 amino acids. CDR1 is SNHLY and CDR2 is FYNNEI in the germline V gene. Unmatched junction bases numbered 10, after V lost 8 bases and J lost 7 bases. Here the CDR3 reads CASAYRGSQEQYF. CDR3 nucleotide sequence: TGTGCCAGCGCGTACAGGGGGAGTCAGGAGCAGTACTTC.

The chain couples TRBV7-3 to TRBJ2-5; TRBD1 matches at 7 bases. The CDR3 is made up of 12 amino acids. V lost 5 bases to trimming and J lost 5 bases; unmatched junction nucleotides: 2. Germline CDR1 reads SGHTA; CDR2 reads FQGTGA. Here the CDR3 reads CASSMTGETQYF. The CDR3 region has the DNA TGTGCCAGCAGCATGACAGGGGAGACCCAGTACTTC.

The chain has TRBV19 and TRBJ2-5; 10 bases agree with TRBD2. Trimming cost V 6 bases and J 5 bases; bases outside gene matches: 9. CDR1 LNHDA and CDR2 SQIVND come from the germline V gene (reference sequence). The CDR3 has 15 residues. CDR3 residues: CASRGERGGWETQYF. For the CDR3, the DNA is TGTGCCAGTAGGGGCGAGCGGGGGGGCTGGGAGACCCAGTACTTC.

V gene TRBV5-1 combines with J gene TRBJ2-1, with TRBD2 as a possible D gene (6 bases). CDR1 is SGHRS and CDR2 is YFSETQ in the germline V gene. The CDR3 totals 15 residues. The V end was cut by 4 bases, the J end by 9 bases, with 20 bases between. This CDR3 is CASSPGIAERFEQFF. Written as DNA, the CDR3 is TGCGCCAGCAGCCCTGGGATAGCGGAGAGGTTTGAGCAGTTCTTC.